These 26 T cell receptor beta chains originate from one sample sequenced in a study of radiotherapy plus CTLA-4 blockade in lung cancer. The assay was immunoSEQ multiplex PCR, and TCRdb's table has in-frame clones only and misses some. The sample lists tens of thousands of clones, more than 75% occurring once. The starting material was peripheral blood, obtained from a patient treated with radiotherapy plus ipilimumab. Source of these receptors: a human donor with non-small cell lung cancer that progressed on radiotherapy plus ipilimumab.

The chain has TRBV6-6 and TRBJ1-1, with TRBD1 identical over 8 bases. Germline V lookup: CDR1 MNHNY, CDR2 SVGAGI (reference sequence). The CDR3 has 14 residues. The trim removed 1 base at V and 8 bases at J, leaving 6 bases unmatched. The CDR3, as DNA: TGTGCCAGCAGTTACTTGGCAACAGGGGGAGAAGCTTTCTTT. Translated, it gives CASSYLATGGEAFF.

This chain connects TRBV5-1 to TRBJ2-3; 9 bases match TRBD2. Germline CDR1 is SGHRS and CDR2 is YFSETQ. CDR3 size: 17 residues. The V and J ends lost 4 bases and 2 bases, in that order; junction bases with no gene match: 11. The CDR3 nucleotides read TGCGCCAGCAGCCTGGCTCGGCAGCGGGAGGCCACAGATACGCAGTATTTT. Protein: CASSLARQREATDTQYF. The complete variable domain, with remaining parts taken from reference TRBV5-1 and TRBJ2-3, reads KAGVTQTPRYLIKTRGQQVTLSCSPISGHRSVSWYQQTPGQGLQFLFEYFSETQRNKGNFPGRFSGRQFSNSRSEMNVSTLELGDSALYLCASSLARQREATDTQYFGPGTRLTVL.

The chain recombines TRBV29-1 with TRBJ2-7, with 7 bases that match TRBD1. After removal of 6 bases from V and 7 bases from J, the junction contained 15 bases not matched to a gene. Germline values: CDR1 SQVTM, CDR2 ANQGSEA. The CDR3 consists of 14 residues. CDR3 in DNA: TGCAGCGTCGGGAAGGGGACAGCGCGCCAGGAGCAGTACTTC. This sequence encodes CSVGKGTARQEQYF.

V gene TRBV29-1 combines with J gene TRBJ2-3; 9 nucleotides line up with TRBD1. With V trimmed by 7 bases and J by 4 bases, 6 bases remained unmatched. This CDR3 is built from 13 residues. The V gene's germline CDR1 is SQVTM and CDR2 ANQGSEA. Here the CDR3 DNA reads TGCAGCGCCCGGACAGGGGAGGCAGATACGCAGTATTTT. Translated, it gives CSARTGEADTQYF.

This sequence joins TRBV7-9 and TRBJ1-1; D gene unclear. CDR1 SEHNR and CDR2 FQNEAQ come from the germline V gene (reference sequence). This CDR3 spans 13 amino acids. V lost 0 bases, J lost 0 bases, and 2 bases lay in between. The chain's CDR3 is CASSLALNTEAFF. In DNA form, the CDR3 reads TGTGCCAGCAGCTTAGCTCTGAACACTGAAGCTTTCTTT.

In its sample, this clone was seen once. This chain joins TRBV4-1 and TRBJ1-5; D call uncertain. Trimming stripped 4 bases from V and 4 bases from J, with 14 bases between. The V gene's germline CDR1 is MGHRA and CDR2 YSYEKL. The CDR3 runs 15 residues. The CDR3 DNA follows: TGCGCCAGCAGCCCGGGTGGGCAGCTTAATCAGCCCCAGCATTTT. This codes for CASSPGGQLNQPQHF.

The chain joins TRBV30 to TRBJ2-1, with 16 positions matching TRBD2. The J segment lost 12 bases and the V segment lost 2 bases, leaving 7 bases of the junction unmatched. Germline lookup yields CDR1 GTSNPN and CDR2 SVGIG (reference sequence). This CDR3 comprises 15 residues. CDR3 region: CAWSIGTSGRASQFF. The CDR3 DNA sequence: TGTGCCTGGAGTATCGGGACTAGCGGGAGGGCCTCGCAGTTCTTC. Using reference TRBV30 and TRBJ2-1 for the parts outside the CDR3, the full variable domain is SQTIHQWPATLVQPVGSPLSLECTVEGTSNPNLYWYRQAAGRGLQLLFYSVGIGQISSEVPQNLSASRPQDRQFILSSKKLLLSDSGFYLCAWSIGTSGRASQFFGPGTRLTVL.

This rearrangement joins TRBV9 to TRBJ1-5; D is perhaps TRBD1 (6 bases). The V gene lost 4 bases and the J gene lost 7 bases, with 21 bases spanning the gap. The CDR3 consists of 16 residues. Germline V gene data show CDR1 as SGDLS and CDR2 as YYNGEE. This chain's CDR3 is CASSPTAGPGVQPQHF. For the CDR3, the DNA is TGTGCCAGCAGCCCAACAGCGGGGCCAGGGGTCCAGCCCCAGCATTTT.

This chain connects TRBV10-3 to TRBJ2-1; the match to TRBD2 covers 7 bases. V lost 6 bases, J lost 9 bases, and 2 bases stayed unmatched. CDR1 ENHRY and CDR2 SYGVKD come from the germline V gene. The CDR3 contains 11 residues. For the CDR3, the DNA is TGTGCCATCAGGGAGCGGGGTGAGCAGTTCTTC. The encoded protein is CAIRERGEQFF.

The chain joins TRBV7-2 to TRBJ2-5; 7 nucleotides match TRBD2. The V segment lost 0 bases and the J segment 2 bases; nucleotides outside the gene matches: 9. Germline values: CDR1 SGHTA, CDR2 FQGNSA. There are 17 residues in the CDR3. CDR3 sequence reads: CASSLARGGSGQETQYF. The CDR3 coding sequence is TGTGCCAGCAGCTTAGCGCGAGGCGGGAGCGGACAAGAGACCCAGTACTTC.

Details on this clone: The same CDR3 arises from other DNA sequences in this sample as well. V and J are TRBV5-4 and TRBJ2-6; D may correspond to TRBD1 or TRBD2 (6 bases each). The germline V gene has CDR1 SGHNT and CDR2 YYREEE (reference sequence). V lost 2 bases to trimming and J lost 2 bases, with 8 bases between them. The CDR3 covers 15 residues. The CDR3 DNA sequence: TGTGCCAGCAGCTTAGGGGGGCCTGGGGCCAACGTCCTGACTTTC. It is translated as CASSLGGPGANVLTF. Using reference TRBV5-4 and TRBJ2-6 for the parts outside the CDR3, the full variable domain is ETGVTQSPTHLIKTRGQQVTLRCSSQSGHNTVSWYQQALGQGPQFIFQYYREEENGRGNFPPRFSGLQFPNYSSELNVNALELDDSALYLCASSLGGPGANVLTFGAGSRLTVL.

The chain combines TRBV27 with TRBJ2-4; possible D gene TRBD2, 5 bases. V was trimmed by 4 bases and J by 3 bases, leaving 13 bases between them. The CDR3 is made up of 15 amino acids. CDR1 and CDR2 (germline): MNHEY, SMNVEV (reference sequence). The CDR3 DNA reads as TGTGCCAGCAGTTCCAAGGGAGTGGGCAAAAACATTCAGTACTTC. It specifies CASSSKGVGKNIQYF.

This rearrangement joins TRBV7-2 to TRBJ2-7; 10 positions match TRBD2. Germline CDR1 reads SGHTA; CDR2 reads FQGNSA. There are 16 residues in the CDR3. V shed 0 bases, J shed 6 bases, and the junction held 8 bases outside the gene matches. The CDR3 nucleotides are TGTGCCAGCAGCTTAGCAGCACTAACTAGCGGGGTCGAGCAGTACTTC. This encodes CASSLAALTSGVEQYF.

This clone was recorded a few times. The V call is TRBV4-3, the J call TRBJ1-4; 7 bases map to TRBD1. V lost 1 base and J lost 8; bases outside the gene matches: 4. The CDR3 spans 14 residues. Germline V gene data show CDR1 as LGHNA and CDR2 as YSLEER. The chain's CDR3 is CASSQGQGREKLFF. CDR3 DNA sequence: TGCGCCAGCAGCCAAGGACAGGGAAGAGAAAAACTGTTTTTT.

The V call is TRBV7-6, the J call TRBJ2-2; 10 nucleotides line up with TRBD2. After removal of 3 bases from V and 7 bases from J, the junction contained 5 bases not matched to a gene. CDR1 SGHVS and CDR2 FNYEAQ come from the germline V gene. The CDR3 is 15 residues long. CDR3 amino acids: CASSFMGLAIGELFF. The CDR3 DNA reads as TGTGCCAGCAGCTTTATGGGACTAGCGATCGGGGAGCTGTTTTTT. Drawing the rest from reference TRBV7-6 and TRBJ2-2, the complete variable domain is GAGVSQSPRYKVTKRGQDVALRCDPISGHVSLYWYRQALGQGPEFLTYFNYEAQQDKSGLPNDRFSAERPEGSISTLTIQRTEQRDSAMYRCASSFMGLAIGELFFGEGSRLTVL.

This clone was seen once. The CDR3 region has the DNA TGTGCCTGGACCCCAGGGGACAGGGGGCACTATGGCTACACCTTC. It encodes CAWTPGDRGHYGYTF. This sequence joins TRBV30 and TRBJ1-2, with 12 nucleotides matching TRBD1. The V gene's germline CDR1 is GTSNPN and CDR2 SVGIG (reference sequence). This CDR3 contains 15 residues. Trimming removed 4 bases from V and 3 bases from J; junction bases left unmatched: 6.

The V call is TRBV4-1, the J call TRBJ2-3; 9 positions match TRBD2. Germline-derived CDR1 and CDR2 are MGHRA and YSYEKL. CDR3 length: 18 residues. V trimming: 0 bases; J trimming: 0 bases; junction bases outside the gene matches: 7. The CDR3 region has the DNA TGCGCCAGCAGCCAAGAGGGGGGACTAGCCTCTAGCACAGATACGCAGTATTTT. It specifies CASSQEGGLASSTDTQYF.

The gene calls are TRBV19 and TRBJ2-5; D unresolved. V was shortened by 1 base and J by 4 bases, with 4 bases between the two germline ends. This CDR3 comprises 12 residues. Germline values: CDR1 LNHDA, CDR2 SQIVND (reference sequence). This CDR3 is CASSIGGETQYF. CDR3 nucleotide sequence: TGTGCCAGTAGTATAGGCGGAGAGACCCAGTACTTC.

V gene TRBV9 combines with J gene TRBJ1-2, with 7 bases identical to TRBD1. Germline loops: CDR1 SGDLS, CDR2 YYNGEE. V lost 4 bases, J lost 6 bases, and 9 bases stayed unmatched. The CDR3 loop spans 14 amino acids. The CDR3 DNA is TGTGCCAGCAGCATTCGACAGGGTGCGGATGGCTACACCTTC. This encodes CASSIRQGADGYTF.

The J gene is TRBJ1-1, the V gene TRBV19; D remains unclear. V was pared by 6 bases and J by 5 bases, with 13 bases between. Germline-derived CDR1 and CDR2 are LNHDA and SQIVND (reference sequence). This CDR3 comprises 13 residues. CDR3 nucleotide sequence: TGTGCCAGTAGGGAATATAGGGAGACTGAAGCTTTCTTT. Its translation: CASREYRETEAFF.

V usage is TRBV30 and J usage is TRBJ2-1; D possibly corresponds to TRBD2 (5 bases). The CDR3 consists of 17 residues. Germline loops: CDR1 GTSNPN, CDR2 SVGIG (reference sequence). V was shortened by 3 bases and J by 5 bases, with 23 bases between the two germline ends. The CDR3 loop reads CAWSATGVGRTHNEQFF. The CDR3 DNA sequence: TGTGCCTGGAGCGCAACCGGGGTAGGGAGAACCCACAATGAGCAGTTCTTC.

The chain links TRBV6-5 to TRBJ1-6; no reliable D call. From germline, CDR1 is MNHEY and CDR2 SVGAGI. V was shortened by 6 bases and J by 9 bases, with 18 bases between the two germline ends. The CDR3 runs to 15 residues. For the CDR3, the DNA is TGTGCCAGCAGCCTTATCACTGATTTGGGTTCACCCCTCCACTTT. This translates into CASSLITDLGSPLHF.

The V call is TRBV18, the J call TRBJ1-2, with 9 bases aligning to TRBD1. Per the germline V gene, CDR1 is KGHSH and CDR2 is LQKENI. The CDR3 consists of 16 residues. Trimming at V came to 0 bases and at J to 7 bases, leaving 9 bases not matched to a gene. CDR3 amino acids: CASSPPSATGGSGYTF. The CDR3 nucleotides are TGTGCCAGCTCACCACCGTCCGCAACAGGGGGCTCTGGCTACACCTTC. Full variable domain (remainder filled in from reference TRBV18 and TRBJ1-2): NAGVMQNPRHLVRRRGQEARLRCSPMKGHSHVYWYRQLPEEGLKFMVYLQKENIIDESGMPKERFSAEFPKEGPSILRIQQVVRGDSAAYFCASSPPSATGGSGYTFGSGTRLTVV.

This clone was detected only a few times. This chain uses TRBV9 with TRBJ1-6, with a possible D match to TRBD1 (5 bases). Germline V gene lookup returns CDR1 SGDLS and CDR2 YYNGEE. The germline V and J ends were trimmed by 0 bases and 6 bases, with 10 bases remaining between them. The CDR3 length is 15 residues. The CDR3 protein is CASSVDAGFNSPLHF. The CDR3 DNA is TGTGCCAGCAGCGTAGACGCAGGGTTTAATTCACCCCTCCACTTT.

CDR3 protein: CASSRDFQETQYF. CDR3 in DNA: TGTGCCAGCAGCCGGGACTTCCAAGAGACCCAGTACTTC. The chain recombines TRBV2 with TRBJ2-5; a weak D match, TRBD2 (6 bases). The ends were cut back, 6 bases at V and 1 base at J, with 9 bases in the middle. The V gene's germline CDR1 is SNHLY and CDR2 FYNNEI. This CDR3 is built from 13 residues.

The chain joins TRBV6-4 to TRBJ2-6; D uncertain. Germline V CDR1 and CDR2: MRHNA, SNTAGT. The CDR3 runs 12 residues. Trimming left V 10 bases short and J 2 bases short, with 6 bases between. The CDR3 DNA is TGTGCCACGCTCACTGGGGCCAACGTCCTGACTTTC. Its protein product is CATLTGANVLTF.